Following are 22 T cell receptor beta chains from one sample sequenced in a study of blood T cell repertoires in COVID-19. Generated by immunoSEQ multiplex PCR, the TCRdb table keeps only in-frame clones and is missing some. This sample has approximately 200,000 clones, with roughly nine tenths found just once. The sequenced material came from peripheral blood. The receptors originated from a man in his sixties or seventies with acute or convalescent COVID-19.

The chain couples TRBV2 to TRBJ2-2, with 7 positions matching TRBD1. This CDR3 is built from 14 residues. V gave up 8 bases and J gave up 2 bases; unmatched junction bases: 5. The germline V gene encodes CDR1 SNHLY and CDR2 FYNNEI. The CDR3 region has the DNA TGTGCCAGCCGATGGGACAGTAACACCGGGGAGCTGTTTTTT. As protein: CASRWDSNTGELFF.

The chain has TRBV5-1 and TRBJ1-1, with 11 bases fitting TRBD1. This CDR3 has 18 residues. In germline, CDR1 is SGHRS, CDR2 YFSETQ. V gave up 4 bases and J gave up 5 bases; unmatched junction bases: 16. The CDR3 is CASSLGQGARSTWTEAFF. Written as DNA, the CDR3 is TGCGCCAGCAGCCTAGGACAGGGGGCGAGAAGTACTTGGACTGAAGCTTTCTTT.

The chain links TRBV7-2 to TRBJ1-6; 7 bases match TRBD1. Unmatched junction bases numbered 3, after V lost 1 base and J lost 6 bases. CDR3 length equals 15 residues. CDR1 is SGHTA and CDR2 is FQGNSA in the germline V gene. CDR3 nucleotides: TGTGCCAGCAGCTTAGACGGACAGGCTAATTCACCCCTCCACTTT. Translation: CASSLDGQANSPLHF.

The chain employs TRBV7-2 and TRBJ2-7; a weak D match, TRBD1 (5 bases). The CDR3 is 14 residues long. V was cut by 0 bases and J by 1 base, with 7 bases left in between. Per the germline V gene, CDR1 is SGHTA and CDR2 is FQGNSA. The DNA of the CDR3 is TGTGCCAGCAGCTTAGCCAGGGCTTCCTACGAGCAGTACTTC. Translated, it gives CASSLARASYEQYF.

V usage is TRBV20-1 and J usage is TRBJ1-1; D is unresolved. Trimming removed 3 bases at V and 3 bases at J, with 5 bases between. The CDR3 loop spans 11 amino acids. Germline V gene lookup returns CDR1 DFQATT and CDR2 SNEGSKA (reference sequence). CDR3 amino acids: CSARSDTEAFF. The DNA of the CDR3 is TGCAGTGCTAGGTCGGACACTGAAGCTTTCTTT.

The V and J genes are TRBV29-1 and TRBJ2-7, with D perhaps matching TRBD2 (6 bases). From germline, CDR1 is SQVTM and CDR2 ANQGSEA. Trimming pared 4 bases from V and 6 bases from J, leaving 16 bases between. This CDR3 is 13 amino acids long. CDR3 nucleotide sequence: TGCAGCGTTGGATTCGGGGCTAGCGTCGAGCAGTACTTC. The encoded protein is CSVGFGASVEQYF.

V usage is TRBV10-3 and J usage is TRBJ2-2; possibly TRBD2 for D (6 bases). The CDR3 spans 15 residues. Germline assignment: CDR1 ENHRY and CDR2 SYGVKD. V was trimmed by 4 bases and J by 0 bases, leaving 9 bases between them. CDR3 sequence: CAISVASANTGELFF. CDR3 in DNA: TGTGCCATCAGTGTGGCTAGCGCGAACACCGGGGAGCTGTTTTTT.

V usage is TRBV19 and J usage is TRBJ1-1, with D hard to call. V gave up 6 bases and J gave up 3 bases, with 14 bases separating them. The CDR3 loop spans 14 amino acids. Germline values: CDR1 LNHDA, CDR2 SQIVND (reference sequence). CDR3 nucleotide sequence: TGTGCCAGTAGCCCCGGGAGGCGGGACACTGAAGCTTTCTTT. The encoded protein is CASSPGRRDTEAFF.

This clone was seen only once. The chain couples TRBV7-9 to TRBJ2-7; tentative D call: TRBD2 (5 bases). The germline V and J ends were trimmed by 0 bases and 0 bases, with 9 bases remaining between them. Germline V lookup: CDR1 SEHNR, CDR2 FQNEAQ (reference sequence). The CDR3 sequence is 15 residues long. CDR3 loop: CASSLAGALSYEQYF. The CDR3 nucleotides read TGTGCCAGCAGCTTAGCGGGAGCCCTCTCCTACGAGCAGTACTTC. Variable domain in full (rest from reference TRBV7-9 and TRBJ2-7): DTGVSQNPRHKITKRGQNVTFRCDPISEHNRLYWYRQTLGQGPEFLTYFQNEAQLEKSRLLSDRFSAERPKGSFSTLEIQRTEQGDSAMYLCASSLAGALSYEQYFGPGTRLTVT.

CDR3 coding DNA: TGTGCCAGCAGTCAGATGACAGGGATCGCCACTGAAGCTTTCTTT. This codes for CASSQMTGIATEAFF. V is TRBV6-5 and J is TRBJ1-1; 7 bases align to TRBD1. Germline CDR1 is MNHEY and CDR2 is SVGAGI. Trimming removed 5 bases from V and 4 bases from J; junction bases left unmatched: 10. This CDR3 spans 15 amino acids.

This sequence joins TRBV27 and TRBJ2-6; D remains unclear. CDR1 and CDR2 from the germline V gene are MNHEY and SMNVEV (reference sequence). The V end lost 7 bases, the J end lost 4 bases, and 8 bases lay between the germline ends. The CDR3 contains 13 residues. The CDR3 sequence is CASTRGGANVLTF. Written as DNA, the CDR3 is TGTGCCAGCACCAGAGGCGGGGCCAACGTCCTGACTTTC.

The chain links TRBV13 to TRBJ2-3; D unresolved. Germline V gene data show CDR1 as PRHDT and CDR2 as FYEKMQ (reference sequence). The CDR3 length is 14 residues. V gave up 6 bases and J gave up 3 bases, with 13 bases separating them. The CDR3 coding sequence is TGTGCCAGCAGTATGACTGCAGTAACAGATACGCAGTATTTT. Amino acids: CASSMTAVTDTQYF. Full variable domain (missing parts from reference TRBV13 and TRBJ2-3): AAGVIQSPRHLIKEKRETATLKCYPIPRHDTVYWYQQGPGQDPQFLISFYEKMQSDKGSIPDRFSAQQFSDYHSELNMSSLELGDSALYFCASSMTAVTDTQYFGPGTRLTVL.

The chain combines TRBV18 with TRBJ2-1, with TRBD1 matching 8 bases. This CDR3 has 14 residues. V dropped 2 bases and J dropped 12; count of bases not matched to a gene: 9. Looked up from germline, CDR1 is KGHSH and CDR2 is LQKENI. CDR3: CASSPSTGGSGQFF. For the CDR3, the DNA is TGTGCCAGCTCACCATCTACAGGGGGATCGGGGCAGTTCTTC.

This chain joins TRBV18 and TRBJ2-3, with unresolved D. V lost 3 bases and J lost 1, with 8 bases in between. The CDR3 extends over 14 amino acids. CDR1 KGHSH and CDR2 LQKENI come from the germline V gene. The CDR3 DNA sequence: TGTGCCAGCTCACCGGGCAGAGGCACAGATACGCAGTATTTT. Its translation: CASSPGRGTDTQYF.

This rearrangement joins TRBV18 to TRBJ1-1; no clear D gene. The germline V and J ends were trimmed by 5 bases and 1 base, with 8 bases remaining between them. The germline gives CDR1 KGHSH, CDR2 LQKENI. The CDR3 is 13 residues long. CDR3 sequence (DNA): TGTGCCAGCTCAACCGGTACGAACACTGAAGCTTTCTTT. Its translation: CASSTGTNTEAFF.

This chain links TRBV10-3 with TRBJ2-6, with D possibly TRBD2 on 6 matching bases. Germline CDR1 ENHRY, CDR2 SYGVKD. There are 17 residues in the CDR3. V dropped 3 bases and J dropped 0 bases, with 12 bases sitting between them. In DNA form, the CDR3 reads TGTGCCATCAGTGATATCCGGGGGAGCTCTGGGGCCAACGTCCTGACTTTC. Translating gives CAISDIRGSSGANVLTF.

The chain employs TRBV5-1 and TRBJ2-7, with D tentatively TRBD2 (6 bases). Germline loops: CDR1 SGHRS, CDR2 YFSETQ. CDR3 length: 15 amino acids. Trimming took 3 bases from V and 3 from J, leaving 16 bases between them. In nucleotides, the CDR3 is TGCGCCAGCAGCTGGGGCTTAGCGGAGAACTACGAGCAGTACTTC. Residues: CASSWGLAENYEQYF. Supplemented by reference TRBV5-1 and TRBJ2-7, the full variable domain reads KAGVTQTPRYLIKTRGQQVTLSCSPISGHRSVSWYQQTPGQGLQFLFEYFSETQRNKGNFPGRFSGRQFSNSRSEMNVSTLELGDSALYLCASSWGLAENYEQYFGPGTRLTVT.

The chain links TRBV27 to TRBJ2-1; the D gene is possibly TRBD1 (5 bases). The CDR3 is 12 amino acids. Germline V gives CDR1 MNHEY, CDR2 SMNVEV (reference sequence). The V gene lost 2 bases and the J gene lost 8 bases, with 7 bases spanning the gap. The CDR3: CASSLGADEQFF. Here the CDR3 DNA reads TGTGCCAGCAGTTTAGGGGCTGATGAGCAGTTCTTC.

V is TRBV7-9 and J is TRBJ1-2; tentatively, D is TRBD1 (5 bases). V lost 5 bases to trimming and J lost 3 bases, with 13 bases between them. CDR1 and CDR2 (germline): SEHNR, FQNEAQ (reference sequence). This CDR3 is built from 14 residues. The CDR3 protein is CASSTTDSYYGYTF. As DNA, the CDR3 is TGTGCCAGCAGCACTACCGACAGTTACTATGGCTACACCTTC.

The gene calls are TRBV7-8 and TRBJ1-5; 7 positions agree with TRBD1. The germline V gene has CDR1 SGHVS and CDR2 FQNEAQ. The CDR3 extends over 15 amino acids. Trimming cost V 0 bases and J 7 bases; bases outside gene matches: 6. The CDR3 loop is CASSLARGQSQPQHF. In DNA form, the CDR3 reads TGTGCCAGCAGCTTAGCGAGGGGACAGTCGCAGCCCCAGCATTTT.

With regard to this clone: Distinct nucleotide sequences in the sample also encode this CDR3. The chain employs TRBV27 and TRBJ2-3; 7 bases match TRBD1. Trimming cost V 6 bases and J 5 bases; bases outside gene matches: 5. This CDR3 spans 13 amino acids. CDR1 MNHEY and CDR2 SMNVEV come from the germline V gene (reference sequence). CDR3 DNA: TGTGCCAGCAGCCTACAGGGGCGAGATACGCAGTATTTT. It is translated as CASSLQGRDTQYF.

The genes are TRBV5-5 and TRBJ2-7; D ambiguous. V was cut by 6 bases and J by 1 base, with 17 bases left in between. CDR1 SGHKS and CDR2 YYEKEE come from the germline V gene (reference sequence). The CDR3 is made up of 15 amino acids. The CDR3 is CASNPVEARSYEQYF. The CDR3 coding sequence is TGTGCCAGCAACCCTGTAGAGGCCAGATCCTACGAGCAGTACTTC.